This TCR beta chain was captured in a study of T cell repertoires in cytomegalovirus infection. Across the study: Both a matching HLA type and CMV infection were indicated by public TCR beta signatures.

Concerning this clonotype itself: Its specificity is not known.

Study outcomes and limitations: Predominance within the ex vivo response was attributable to HLA-C-restricted CMV-specific TCR beta clonotypes.

TCRdb ran MiXCR on the reads and lists one entry per CDR3 protein. The repertoire holds around 34,000 distinct CDR3 sequences, with about 52% as singletons. There are 16 residues in the CDR3. J was trimmed by 9 bases and V by 3 bases; bases with no gene match: 11. CDR1 MNHEY and CDR2 SVGEGT come from the germline V gene. This TCR was sampled from a human donor in good health (CMV status not recorded). Some clones in this sample may be carry-over from other donors' samples. This rearrangement joins TRBV6-2 or TRBV6-3 to TRBJ2-1, with 10 bases fitting TRBD1. The source material was CD8+ T cells from cultured PBMCs, sampled from culture after CMV antigen stimulation. CDR3 DNA sequence: TGTGCCAGCAGTTATTCAAGGGACAGGGGAAAGGGTGAGCAGTTCTTC. This gives the protein CASSYSRDRGKGEQFF.